This TCR beta chain appears in the sequencing data of a study of cytomegalovirus exposure and HLA in healthy donors. Study context: The approximately 110 validation repertoires used a platform that matched the one used for the approximately 610 first-cohort repertoires, as a later analysis reported.

Comments on this clone: Its antigen is as yet unknown.

Measured with immunoSEQ multiplex PCR; TCRdb has only the in-frame clones, and not every one. The sample contains under 100,000 clones, approximately 96% of which appear only once. V was cut by 5 bases and J by 0 bases, with 20 bases left in between. Germline values: CDR1 SGHVS, CDR2 FQNEAQ. There are 19 residues in the CDR3. Broader study findings: It was confirmed in vitro that a few of the CMV-associated chains were specific for CMV antigens.

The source of this sequence is a man between 18 and 35 years old in good health and CMV-seronegative. The sample comprised PBMCs. The chain couples TRBV7-8 to TRBJ2-6; D is perhaps TRBD2 (6 bases). The CDR3 sequence is CASSPVAGTVVSGANVLTF. Here the CDR3 DNA reads TGTGCCAGCAGCCCGGTCGCGGGGACGGTGGTCTCTGGGGCCAACGTCCTGACTTTC.